Listed here are 10 T cell receptor beta chains from one sample, sequenced in a study of cytomegalovirus exposure and HLA in healthy donors. PCR employed 60 Vbeta and 13 Jbeta primers. The method was immunoSEQ multiplex PCR; TCRdb's version includes in-frame clones alone and lacks a portion of them. The profile shows 200,000 or so clones, 75% to 85% of them singletons. The source material was PBMCs. The source of these receptors is a woman aged 45-59 years in good health and CMV-seropositive.

J is TRBJ2-7 and V is TRBV18; 8 nucleotides agree with TRBD2. Trimming took 3 bases from V and 2 from J; bases not matched to a gene: 6. In germline, CDR1 is KGHSH, CDR2 LQKENI. There are 15 residues in the CDR3. The CDR3 here is CASSPWREVPYEQYF. CDR3 bases: TGTGCCAGCTCACCCTGGCGGGAGGTACCCTACGAGCAGTACTTC.

The chain links TRBV5-1 to TRBJ2-2, with 7 bases matching TRBD1. Per the germline V gene, CDR1 is SGHRS and CDR2 is YFSETQ. This CDR3 has 14 residues. V was pared by 0 bases and J by 6 bases, with 2 bases of the junction left unmatched. The CDR3 coding sequence is TGCGCCAGCAGCTTGGTGCAGGGGGCCGGGGAGCTGTTTTTT. This codes for CASSLVQGAGELFF.

This clone showed up just a few times. The chain carries TRBV2 and TRBJ2-3; D may be TRBD2 (5 bases). The V gene lost 6 bases and the J gene lost 2 bases, with 9 bases spanning the gap. Germline values: CDR1 SNHLY, CDR2 FYNNEI. This CDR3 is 13 amino acids long. The CDR3 reads CASRQRLTDTQYF. The CDR3 region has the DNA TGTGCCAGCAGGCAGCGGCTCACAGATACGCAGTATTTT.

This rearrangement joins TRBV19 to TRBJ2-7, with 10 bases matching TRBD2. The CDR3 contains 17 residues. V trimming: 2 bases; J trimming: 2 bases; junction bases outside the gene matches: 9. CDR1 and CDR2 from the germline V gene are LNHDA and SQIVND (reference sequence). As DNA, the CDR3 is TGTGCCAGTAGTATACCCCCGACTAGCGGGCGGACCTACGAGCAGTACTTC. It yields the protein CASSIPPTSGRTYEQYF.

The chain joins TRBV28 to TRBJ2-7, with TRBD1 matching over 7 bases. This CDR3 region has 15 residues. The trim removed 6 bases at V and 1 base at J, leaving 9 bases unmatched. Germline V CDR1 and CDR2: MDHEN, SYDVKM. The CDR3 nucleotides are TGTGCCAGCAGGGACAGGAGTTTAGAGTCCTACGAGCAGTACTTC. Translation gives CASRDRSLESYEQYF.

This clone was seen only a few times. The chain couples TRBV5-1 to TRBJ2-1; D might be TRBD2 (5 bases). Germline V lookup: CDR1 SGHRS, CDR2 YFSETQ. The CDR3 length is 16 residues. V lost 4 bases and J lost 0, with 14 bases in between. CDR3 nucleotides: TGCGCCAGCAGCGGAGGTGCGGACTCCTCCTACAATGAGCAGTTCTTC. Translated: CASSGGADSSYNEQFF.

V gene TRBV4-2 combines with J gene TRBJ2-1, with D possibly TRBD2 on 6 matching bases. This CDR3 comprises 16 residues. Trimming removed 4 bases from V and 4 bases from J, with 17 bases in between. The germline V gene encodes CDR1 LGHNA and CDR2 YNFKEQ. CDR3 region: CASSPHASGSYNEQFF. The CDR3 coding sequence is TGTGCCAGCAGCCCCCACGCAAGCGGGTCTTACAATGAGCAGTTCTTC.

The rearrangement links TRBV6-5 to TRBJ1-1, with TRBD1 identical over 8 bases. Trimming at V came to 4 bases and at J to 5 bases, leaving 9 bases not matched to a gene. The CDR3 spans 15 residues. The germline V gene has CDR1 MNHEY and CDR2 SVGAGI. The CDR3 coding sequence is TGTGCCAGCAGTTTTAAGACAGGGGTAGGGACTGAAGCTTTCTTT. Protein sequence: CASSFKTGVGTEAFF.

The chain links TRBV19 to TRBJ1-5, with D maybe TRBD1 (6 bases). Germline V lookup: CDR1 LNHDA, CDR2 SQIVND (reference sequence). Trimming took off 5 bases at V and 3 bases at J, with 17 bases between the two ends. The length of the CDR3 is 16 residues. CDR3 in amino acids: CASSAQGGGNNQPQHF. CDR3 nucleotide sequence: TGTGCCAGTAGTGCCCAGGGAGGGGGAAACAATCAGCCCCAGCATTTT.

The rearrangement joins TRBV2 to TRBJ2-6; 7 nucleotides agree with TRBD1. The CDR3 totals 15 residues. Germline values: CDR1 SNHLY, CDR2 FYNNEI. V shed 6 bases and J 4 bases; nucleotides not matched to a gene: 6. The CDR3 sequence is CASSQGTAGANVLTF. The CDR3 DNA reads as TGTGCCAGCAGCCAAGGGACAGCCGGGGCCAACGTCCTGACTTTC.